One and the same sample provided the 27 T cell receptor beta chains below, sequenced in a study of blood T cell repertoires in COVID-19. The table came from immunoSEQ multiplex PCR; TCRdb's copy has only in-frame clones and leaves some out. The top ten hold roughly 8.2% of the sample, which has about 240,000 clones, 80% to 85% seen once. Sequences were obtained from peripheral blood. The receptors stem from a woman older than 75 with COVID-19, enrolled during active disease.

This rearrangement joins TRBV30 to TRBJ1-1; 9 bases align to TRBD1. This CDR3 has 14 residues. J gave up 7 bases and V 6 bases, and 12 bases lay outside the gene matches. Germline CDR1 and CDR2: GTSNPN and SVGIG (reference sequence). The CDR3: CACSRDRAPYEAFF. In DNA, the CDR3 is TGTGCCTGTTCCCGGGACAGGGCACCCTATGAAGCTTTCTTT.

In its sample, this clone was seen once. The chain carries TRBV18 and TRBJ2-2, with D tentatively TRBD2 (6 bases). From germline, CDR1 is KGHSH and CDR2 LQKENI. The CDR3 sequence is 15 residues long. Between the trimmed V and J ends, which lost 0 bases and 3 bases, there was a span of 8 bases. The CDR3 sequence: CASSPPPGDTGELFF. The CDR3 DNA follows: TGTGCCAGCTCACCACCCCCGGGGGACACCGGGGAGCTGTTTTTT. Full variable domain (remainder filled in from reference TRBV18 and TRBJ2-2): NAGVMQNPRHLVRRRGQEARLRCSPMKGHSHVYWYRQLPEEGLKFMVYLQKENIIDESGMPKERFSAEFPKEGPSILRIQQVVRGDSAAYFCASSPPPGDTGELFFGEGSRLTVL.

The CDR3 region has the DNA TGTGCCTGGAAGGGGGCACGGCGGGAGACCCAGTACTTC. Protein sequence: CAWKGARRETQYF. The chain has TRBV30 and TRBJ2-5; 7 bases align to TRBD1. CDR1 and CDR2 (germline): GTSNPN, SVGIG (reference sequence). The CDR3 is 13 amino acids. The V segment lost 4 bases and the J segment 5 bases; nucleotides outside the gene matches: 7.

The count of this clone is one. V is TRBV3-1 (or the pseudogene TRBV3-2) and J is TRBJ2-5; TRBD1 is a possible D gene (7 bases). The length of the CDR3 is 13 residues. Germline values: CDR1 LGHDT, CDR2 YNNKEL (reference sequence). Trimming took 3 bases from V and 3 from J, leaving 8 bases between them. CDR3 DNA sequence: TGTGCCAGCAGCCACAGGGGGGAAGAGACCCAGTACTTC. This codes for CASSHRGEETQYF.

The chain combines TRBV19 with TRBJ2-2; the D gene is possibly TRBD2 (6 bases). Looked up from germline, CDR1 is LNHDA and CDR2 is SQIVND (reference sequence). This CDR3 spans 14 amino acids. Between the trimmed V and J ends, which lost 9 bases and 1 base, there was a span of 12 bases. CDR3 loop: CASRGRGNTGELFF. The CDR3, as DNA: TGTGCCAGCCGAGGGCGGGGGAACACCGGGGAGCTGTTTTTT. The complete variable domain, with remaining parts taken from reference TRBV19 and TRBJ2-2, reads DGGITQSPKYLFRKEGQNVTLSCEQNLNHDAMYWYRQDPGQGLRLIYYSQIVNDFQKGDIAEGYSVSREKKESFPLTVTSAQKNPTAFYLCASRGRGNTGELFFGEGSRLTVL.

In its sample, this clone was seen once. This rearrangement joins TRBV6-4 to TRBJ1-5; maybe TRBD1 (6 bases). Looked up from germline, CDR1 is MRHNA and CDR2 is SNTAGT. This CDR3 comprises 12 residues. Trimming cost V 8 bases and J 4 bases, with 9 bases left between them. As DNA, the CDR3 is TGTGCCAGCGGTGGACAGAATCAGCCCCAGCATTTT. Encoded protein: CASGGQNQPQHF.

The rearrangement joins TRBV4-2 to TRBJ1-6, with a tentative D call TRBD1 (6 bases). Trimming cost V 4 bases and J 6 bases, with 19 bases left between them. Per the germline V gene, CDR1 is LGHNA and CDR2 is YNFKEQ. CDR3 length: 17 residues. The CDR3 spells CASSPSAGVGVNSPLHF. DNA for the CDR3: TGTGCCAGCAGCCCCTCGGCAGGGGTAGGAGTTAATTCACCCCTCCACTTT.

Note on this clone: The junction does not match germline at one end; this may be a read error. CDR3: CASSPSHDKANTGELFF. The CDR3 DNA reads TGTGCTAGCAGCCCAAGCCACGACAAGGCGAACACCGGGGAGCTGTTTTTT. The chain recombines TRBV7-7 with TRBJ2-2; D remains unclear. CDR3 length: 17 amino acids. Germline values: CDR1 SSHAT, CDR2 FNYEAQ (reference sequence).

Comment on this clone: Germline and junction disagree at one end, which may indicate a read error. The chain couples TRBV6-1 to TRBJ2-7; D perhaps matches TRBD2 (6 bases). Per the germline V gene, CDR1 is MNHNS and CDR2 is SASEGT. This CDR3 spans 14 amino acids. This chain's CDR3 is CASGDAGPNYEQYF. DNA of the CDR3: TGTGCCAGCGGTGATGCGGGACCCAACTACGAGCAGTACTTC.

This clone was detected only once. The gene calls are TRBV5-4 and TRBJ2-1; 10 bases are a match to TRBD2. The germline CDR1 and CDR2 sequences are SGHNT and YYREEE (reference sequence). V dropped 4 bases and J dropped 7; count of bases not matched to a gene: 8. The CDR3 length is 15 residues. CDR3 in amino acids: CASSTGLAAENEQFF. The CDR3 DNA sequence: TGTGCCAGCAGCACCGGACTAGCGGCCGAGAATGAGCAGTTCTTC. The full variable domain, with the rest looked up from reference TRBV5-4 and TRBJ2-1, is ETGVTQSPTHLIKTRGQQVTLRCSSQSGHNTVSWYQQALGQGPQFIFQYYREEENGRGNFPPRFSGLQFPNYSSELNVNALELDDSALYLCASSTGLAAENEQFFGPGTRLTVL.

This rearrangement joins TRBV5-1 to TRBJ1-4, with D possibly TRBD1 on 6 matching bases. Between the trimmed V and J ends, which lost 0 bases and 3 bases, there was a span of 18 bases. Looked up from germline, CDR1 is SGHRS and CDR2 is YFSETQ. CDR3 length equals 18 residues. CDR3 DNA: TGCGCCAGCAGCTTGGTGCCTGCCGACAGGCACTCTAATGAAAAACTGTTTTTT. Protein: CASSLVPADRHSNEKLFF.

The J gene is TRBJ2-5, the V gene TRBV7-3, with D tentatively TRBD1 (5 bases). Germline CDR1 is SGHTA and CDR2 is FQGTGA. This CDR3 comprises 13 residues. Trimming removed 3 bases from V and 2 bases from J, with 7 bases in between. The CDR3 DNA reads as TGTGCCAGCAGCTTCCAGGGTCAAGAGACCCAGTACTTC. Its translation: CASSFQGQETQYF.

This clone appeared a few times. V is TRBV6-4 and J is TRBJ2-5, with D unresolved. Trimming cost V 4 bases and J 5 bases, with 11 bases left between them. This CDR3 comprises 13 residues. Germline CDR1 and CDR2: MRHNA and SNTAGT. The CDR3 DNA follows: TGTGCCAGCAGTGCATCAACTCGGGAGACCCAGTACTTC. It encodes CASSASTRETQYF.

The V gene is TRBV30, the J gene TRBJ2-7; 9 bases are shared with TRBD1. This CDR3 has 14 residues. V lost 1 base, J lost 3 bases, and 4 bases stayed unmatched. The germline CDR1 and CDR2 sequences are GTSNPN and SVGIG (reference sequence). The CDR3 DNA reads as TGTGCCTGGAGTGAAAACAGGGGGCTCTACGAGCAGTACTTC. Residues: CAWSENRGLYEQYF.

The CDR3 coding sequence is TGTGCCTGGAGCACCATGGGCCGCCAAGTCTATGGCTACACCTTC. It translates to CAWSTMGRQVYGYTF. The chain uses TRBV30 and TRBJ1-2; the D is unclear. In germline, CDR1 is GTSNPN, CDR2 SVGIG (reference sequence). The CDR3 is 15 residues long. Trimming took 3 bases from V and 4 from J, leaving 18 bases between them.

This chain uses TRBV30 with TRBJ1-5; perhaps TRBD1 as D (6 bases). The CDR3 consists of 14 residues. Germline CDR1 and CDR2: GTSNPN and SVGIG (reference sequence). Trimming stripped 0 bases from V and 7 bases from J, with 13 bases between. The CDR3 nucleotides read TGTGCCTGGAGTGTACTAGGGGGGGGGCAGCCCCAGCATTTT. It is translated as CAWSVLGGGQPQHF.

The chain recombines TRBV7-3 with TRBJ2-1, with 8 positions matching TRBD2. This CDR3 spans 16 amino acids. V was clipped by 2 bases and J by 9 bases; unmatched bases: 12. Germline V gives CDR1 SGHTA, CDR2 FQGTGA. Here the CDR3 DNA reads TGTGCCAGCAGCTTATTAGCGGGGACGGGTACAGGTGAGCAGTTCTTC. It codes for CASSLLAGTGTGEQFF.

A note on this clone: One end of the junction does not line up with germline, which may come from a read error. The rearrangement uses TRBV2 and TRBJ1-5, with TRBD1 as a possible D gene (6 bases). CDR1 is SNHLY, CDR2 FYNNEI, per germline. The CDR3 totals 14 residues. The CDR3 here is CASSARGSTQPQHF. CDR3 nucleotide sequence: TGTGCCAGCAGTGCCAGGGGCAGCACTCAGCCCCAGCATTTT.

The gene calls are TRBV19 and TRBJ1-3; 10 positions match TRBD1. The V segment lost 2 bases and the J segment 0 bases; nucleotides outside the gene matches: 10. This CDR3 contains 19 residues. Per the germline V gene, CDR1 is LNHDA and CDR2 is SQIVND (reference sequence). The CDR3 sequence: CASSIQFGTGERSGNTIYF. CDR3 DNA: TGTGCCAGTAGTATACAGTTCGGGACAGGGGAACGCTCTGGAAACACCATATATTTT.

V and J are TRBV7-2 and TRBJ2-7; a possible D gene is TRBD2 (6 bases). Germline values: CDR1 SGHTA, CDR2 FQGNSA. The V end was cut by 0 bases, the J end by 5 bases, with 14 bases between. The CDR3 consists of 15 residues. DNA of the CDR3: TGTGCCAGCAGCTTAGCCGTGGAGGGTCCCCACGAGCAGTACTTC. Its translation: CASSLAVEGPHEQYF.

The chain recombines TRBV30 with TRBJ2-2; D remains unclear. The CDR3 extends over 14 amino acids. Germline V gives CDR1 GTSNPN, CDR2 SVGIG (reference sequence). Trimming shortened V by 2 bases and J by 6 bases, and 13 bases separated the two germline ends. The CDR3 is CAWSRAIIPGELFF. The CDR3 DNA sequence: TGTGCCTGGAGTCGAGCTATCATACCCGGGGAGCTGTTTTTT.

The rearrangement links TRBV7-2 to TRBJ1-5; D is unresolved. Germline CDR1 is SGHTA and CDR2 is FQGNSA. This CDR3 is built from 13 residues. The ends were cut back, 5 bases at V and 1 base at J, with 6 bases in the middle. The CDR3 sequence is CASSQTSNQPQHF. The DNA for the CDR3 is TGTGCCAGCAGCCAAACAAGCAATCAGCCCCAGCATTTT.

This chain joins TRBV7-2 and TRBJ1-2; 10 nucleotides match TRBD1. Germline trimming cut 3 bases from V and 5 bases from J; bases unmatched to any gene: 6. The CDR3 contains 15 residues. Germline-derived CDR1 and CDR2 are SGHTA and FQGNSA. CDR3 nucleotide sequence: TGTGCCAGCAGCTTGGGGACAGGGGTGGGGTATGGCTACACCTTC. This translates into CASSLGTGVGYGYTF. The whole variable domain, remainder taken from reference TRBV7-2 and TRBJ1-2, is GAGVSQSPSNKVTEKGKDVELRCDPISGHTALYWYRQSLGQGLEFLIYFQGNSAPDKSGLPSDRFSAERTGGSVSTLTIQRTQQEDSAVYLCASSLGTGVGYGYTFGSGTRLTVV.

The V call is TRBV5-1, the J call TRBJ2-1; TRBD2 aligns across 8 bases. V shed 3 bases, J shed 8 bases, and the junction held 4 bases outside the gene matches. The CDR3 runs to 13 residues. CDR1 is SGHRS and CDR2 is YFSETQ in the germline V gene. The CDR3 spells CASSSSGPYEQFF. CDR3 sequence (DNA): TGCGCCAGCAGCTCTAGCGGGCCCTATGAGCAGTTCTTC.

This chain uses TRBV7-9 with TRBJ2-5, with unresolved D. CDR1 and CDR2 (germline): SEHNR, FQNEAQ (reference sequence). This CDR3 has 12 amino acids. The V and J ends lost 2 bases and 2 bases respectively, with 3 bases between them. CDR3 amino acids: CASSLTQETQYF. The CDR3 DNA reads as TGTGCCAGCAGCTTAACTCAAGAGACCCAGTACTTC.

The genes are TRBV3-1 (or the pseudogene TRBV3-2) and TRBJ1-2; D ambiguous. Trimming took off 3 bases at V and 8 bases at J, with 16 bases between the two ends. CDR3 length equals 14 residues. In germline, CDR1 is LGHDT, CDR2 YNNKEL (reference sequence). CDR3: CASSQLDMVSGYTF. The CDR3 coding sequence is TGTGCCAGCAGCCAGCTCGACATGGTGAGCGGCTACACCTTC.

This chain connects TRBV9 to TRBJ1-2, with TRBD1 matching 9 bases. This CDR3 is built from 13 residues. After removal of 4 bases from V and 4 bases from J, the junction contained 2 bases not matched to a gene. Germline V gene data show CDR1 as SGDLS and CDR2 as YYNGEE. CDR3 DNA sequence: TGTGCCAGCAGCACAGGGGGCAGCTATGGCTACACCTTC. Translated, it gives CASSTGGSYGYTF.